This TCR beta chain was profiled in a study of shared clonotypes between healthy human individuals. TCRdb's copy holds only in-frame clones and misses some; the assay was immunoSEQ multiplex PCR. The sample includes about 490,000 clones, 65% to 85% of them seen just once. Every one of the donors was a Caucasian adult that lived in Nashville, Tennessee. Looked up from germline, CDR1 is SGHDT and CDR2 is YYEEEE. V was pared by 4 bases and J by 3 bases, with 5 bases of the junction left unmatched. The CDR3 totals 16 residues. V and J are TRBV5-6 and TRBJ2-2; 11 bases align to TRBD1. The sample taken for sequencing was PBMCs. The TCR comes from a woman aged 40-49 years in good health. Some clones in this sample may be carry-over from other donors' samples. The CDR3 coding sequence is TGTGCCAGCAGCCCCGGGACAGGGGGTGACACCGGGGAGCTGTTTTTT. This sequence encodes CASSPGTGGDTGELFF.